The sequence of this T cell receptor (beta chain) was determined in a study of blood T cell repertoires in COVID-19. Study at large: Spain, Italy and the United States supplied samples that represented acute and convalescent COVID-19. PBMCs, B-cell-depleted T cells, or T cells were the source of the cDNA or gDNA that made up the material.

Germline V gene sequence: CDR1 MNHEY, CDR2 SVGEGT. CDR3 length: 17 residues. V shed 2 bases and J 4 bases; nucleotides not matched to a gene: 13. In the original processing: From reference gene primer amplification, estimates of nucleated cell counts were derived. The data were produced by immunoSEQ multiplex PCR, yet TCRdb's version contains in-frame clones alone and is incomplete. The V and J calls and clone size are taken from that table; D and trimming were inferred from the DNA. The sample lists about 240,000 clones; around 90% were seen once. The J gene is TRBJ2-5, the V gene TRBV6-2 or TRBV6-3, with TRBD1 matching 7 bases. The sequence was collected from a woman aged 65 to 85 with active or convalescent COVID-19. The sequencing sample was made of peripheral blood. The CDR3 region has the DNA TGTGCCAGCAGTTACGGTCAGGGGACAGCGATAAGAGAGACCCAGTACTTC. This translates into CASSYGQGTAIRETQYF.